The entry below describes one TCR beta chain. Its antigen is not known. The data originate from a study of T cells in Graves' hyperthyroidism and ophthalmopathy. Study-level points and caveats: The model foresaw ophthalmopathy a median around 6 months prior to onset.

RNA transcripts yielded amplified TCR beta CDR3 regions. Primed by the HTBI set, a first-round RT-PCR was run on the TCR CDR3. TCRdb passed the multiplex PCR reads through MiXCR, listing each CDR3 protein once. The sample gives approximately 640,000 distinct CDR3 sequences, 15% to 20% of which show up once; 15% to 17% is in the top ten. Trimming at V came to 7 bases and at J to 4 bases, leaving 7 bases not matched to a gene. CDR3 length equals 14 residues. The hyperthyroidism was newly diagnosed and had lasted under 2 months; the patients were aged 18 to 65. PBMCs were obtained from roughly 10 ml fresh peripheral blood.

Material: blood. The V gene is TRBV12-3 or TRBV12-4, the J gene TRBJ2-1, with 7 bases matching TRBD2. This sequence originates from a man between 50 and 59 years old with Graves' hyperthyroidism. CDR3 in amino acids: CASTLGGRYNEQFF. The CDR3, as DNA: TGTGCCAGCACCCTGGGAGGGCGTTACAATGAGCAGTTCTTC.